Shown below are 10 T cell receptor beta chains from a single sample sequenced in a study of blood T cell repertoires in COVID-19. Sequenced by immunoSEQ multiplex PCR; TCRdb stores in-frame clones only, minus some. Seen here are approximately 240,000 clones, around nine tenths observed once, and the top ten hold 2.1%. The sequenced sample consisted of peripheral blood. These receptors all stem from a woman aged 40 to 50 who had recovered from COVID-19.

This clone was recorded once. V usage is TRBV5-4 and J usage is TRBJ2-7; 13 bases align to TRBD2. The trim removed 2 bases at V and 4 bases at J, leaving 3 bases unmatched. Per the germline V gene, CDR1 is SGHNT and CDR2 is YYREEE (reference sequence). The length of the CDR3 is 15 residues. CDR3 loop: CASSLRTSGGYEQYF. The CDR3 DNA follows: TGTGCCAGCAGCTTACGGACTAGCGGGGGATACGAGCAGTACTTC.

The DNA of the CDR3 is TGCGCCAGCAGCTTGTGGGGGCAAGCGAGAGATGGCTACACCTTC. It translates to CASSLWGQARDGYTF. This chain links TRBV5-1 with TRBJ1-2, with D perhaps TRBD1 (6 bases). This CDR3 is built from 15 residues. The V end was cut by 1 base, the J end by 6 bases, with 16 bases between. Germline CDR1 SGHRS, CDR2 YFSETQ.

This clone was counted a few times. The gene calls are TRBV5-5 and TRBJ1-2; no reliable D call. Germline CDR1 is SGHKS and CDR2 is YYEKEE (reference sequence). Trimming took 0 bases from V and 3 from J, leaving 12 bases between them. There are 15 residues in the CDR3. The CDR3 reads CASSLVAGGDYGYTF. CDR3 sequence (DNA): TGTGCCAGCAGCTTGGTAGCGGGCGGCGACTATGGCTACACCTTC.

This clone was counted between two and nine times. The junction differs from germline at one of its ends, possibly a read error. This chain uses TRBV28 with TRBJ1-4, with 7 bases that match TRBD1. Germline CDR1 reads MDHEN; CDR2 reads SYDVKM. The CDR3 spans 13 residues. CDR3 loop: CASSLDFVGQAVF. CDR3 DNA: TGTGCCAGCAGTTTGGATTTCGTAGGACAGGCGGTTTTT.

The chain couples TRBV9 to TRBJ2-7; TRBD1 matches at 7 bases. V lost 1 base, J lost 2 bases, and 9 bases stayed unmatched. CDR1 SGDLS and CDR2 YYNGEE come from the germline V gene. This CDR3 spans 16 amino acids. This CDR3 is CASSVIPQGLPYEQYF. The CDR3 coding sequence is TGTGCCAGCAGCGTAATTCCACAGGGGTTACCCTACGAGCAGTACTTC. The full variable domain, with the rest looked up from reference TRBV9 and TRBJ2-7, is DSGVTQTPKHLITATGQRVTLRCSPRSGDLSVYWYQQSLDQGLQFLIQYYNGEERAKGNILERFSAQQFPDLHSELNLSSLELGDSALYFCASSVIPQGLPYEQYFGPGTRLTVT.

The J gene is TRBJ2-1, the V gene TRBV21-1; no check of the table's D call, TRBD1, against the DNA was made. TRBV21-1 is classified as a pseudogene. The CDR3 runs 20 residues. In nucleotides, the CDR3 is TGTGCCAGCAGCAATGGGGCGTTTGGCACAGGGGTTGTAGAATACAATGAGCAGTTCTTC. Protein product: CASSNGAFGTGVVEYNEQFF.

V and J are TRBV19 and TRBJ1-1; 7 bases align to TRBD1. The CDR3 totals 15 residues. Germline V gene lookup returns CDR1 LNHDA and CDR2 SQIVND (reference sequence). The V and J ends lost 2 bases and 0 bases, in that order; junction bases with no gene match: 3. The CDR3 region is CASSIMGQMNTEAFF. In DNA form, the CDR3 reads TGTGCCAGTAGTATAATGGGACAGATGAACACTGAAGCTTTCTTT.

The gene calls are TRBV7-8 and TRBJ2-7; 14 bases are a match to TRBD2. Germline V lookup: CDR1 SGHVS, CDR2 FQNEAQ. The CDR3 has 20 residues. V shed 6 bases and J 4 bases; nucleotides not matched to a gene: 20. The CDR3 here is CASSPLEGLAGGHRGYEQYF. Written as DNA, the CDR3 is TGTGCCAGCAGTCCCCTCGAAGGACTAGCGGGAGGACATAGAGGGTACGAGCAGTACTTC.

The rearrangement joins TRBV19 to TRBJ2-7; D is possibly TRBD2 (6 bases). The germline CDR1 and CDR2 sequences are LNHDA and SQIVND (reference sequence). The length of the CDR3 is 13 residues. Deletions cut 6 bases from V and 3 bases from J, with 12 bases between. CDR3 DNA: TGTGCCAGTAGCGGGACTCTCTACTACGAGCAGTACTTC. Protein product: CASSGTLYYEQYF.

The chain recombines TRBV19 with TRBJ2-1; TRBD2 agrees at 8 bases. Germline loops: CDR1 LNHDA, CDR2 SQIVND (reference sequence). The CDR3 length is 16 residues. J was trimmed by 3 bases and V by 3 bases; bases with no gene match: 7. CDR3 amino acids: CASSIGAGGFYNEQFF. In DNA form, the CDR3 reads TGTGCCAGTAGTATTGGGGCGGGGGGCTTCTACAATGAGCAGTTCTTC.